The T cell receptor beta chain under discussion was sequenced for a study of blood T cell repertoires in COVID-19. Study-wide context: The origin of the acute and convalescent COVID-19 samples was the United States, Italy and Spain. Sources were T cells, B-cell-depleted T cells, or PBMCs; the material itself was cDNA or gDNA.

In the source study's methods: How many nucleated cells were present was estimated from reference gene primer amplification. Using immunoSEQ multiplex PCR, the repertoire was profiled, and TCRdb retains in-frame clones only, with some absent. V and J calls and clone size are those listed in that table; D and trimming were worked out from the DNA. Among more than 200,000 clones listed, about 87% were seen once. The sequenced sample consisted of peripheral blood. This clonotype originated in a man aged 65 to 85 with acute or convalescent COVID-19.

The CDR3 nucleotides read TGTGCCAGCAGTTTATCAGGGTCCCGGGGCTACACCTTC. Encoded protein: CASSLSGSRGYTF. The gene calls are TRBV28 and TRBJ1-2; D may be TRBD1 (5 bases). The CDR3 loop spans 13 amino acids. Germline loops: CDR1 MDHEN, CDR2 SYDVKM. The V end lost 1 base, the J end lost 8 bases, and 11 bases lay between the germline ends.